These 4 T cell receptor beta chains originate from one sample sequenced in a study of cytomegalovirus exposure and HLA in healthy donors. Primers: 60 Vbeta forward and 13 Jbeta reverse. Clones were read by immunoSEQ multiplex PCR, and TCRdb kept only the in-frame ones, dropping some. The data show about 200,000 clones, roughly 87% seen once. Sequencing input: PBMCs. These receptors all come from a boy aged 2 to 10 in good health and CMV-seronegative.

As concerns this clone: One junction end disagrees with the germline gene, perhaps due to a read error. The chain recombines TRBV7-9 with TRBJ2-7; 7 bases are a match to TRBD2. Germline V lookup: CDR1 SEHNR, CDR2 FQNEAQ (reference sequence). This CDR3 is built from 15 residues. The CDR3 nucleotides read TGTTCCAGCAGCTTAGGGACTACCGGCTCCTACGAGCAGTACTTC. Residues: CSSSLGTTGSYEQYF. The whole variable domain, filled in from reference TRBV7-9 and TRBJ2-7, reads DTGVSQNPRHKITKRGQNVTFRCDPISEHNRLYWYRQTLGQGPEFLTYFQNEAQLEKSRLLSDRFSAERPKGSFSTLEIQRTEQGDSAMYLCSSSLGTTGSYEQYFGPGTRLTVT.

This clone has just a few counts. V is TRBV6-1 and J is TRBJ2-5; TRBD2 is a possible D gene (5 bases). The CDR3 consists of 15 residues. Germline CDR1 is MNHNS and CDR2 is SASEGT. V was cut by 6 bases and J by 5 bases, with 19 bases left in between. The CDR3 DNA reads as TGTGCCAGCAGACCCTCTGAGGGTGGAGTCGAGACCCAGTACTTC. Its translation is CASRPSEGGVETQYF.

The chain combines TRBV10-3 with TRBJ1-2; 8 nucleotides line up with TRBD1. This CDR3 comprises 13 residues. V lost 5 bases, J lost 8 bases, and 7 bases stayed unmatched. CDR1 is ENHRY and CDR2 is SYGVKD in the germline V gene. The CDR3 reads CAISPDRDNGYTF. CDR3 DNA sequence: TGTGCCATCAGTCCGGACAGGGATAACGGCTACACCTTC.

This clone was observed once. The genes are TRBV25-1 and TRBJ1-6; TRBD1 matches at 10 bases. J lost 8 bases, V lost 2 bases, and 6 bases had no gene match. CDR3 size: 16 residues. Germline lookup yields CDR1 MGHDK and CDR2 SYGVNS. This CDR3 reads CASSEHAGTGDSPLHF. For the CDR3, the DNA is TGTGCCAGCAGTGAACACGCCGGGACAGGGGATTCACCCCTCCACTTT.